The source of this T cell receptor beta chain is a study of blood T cell repertoires in COVID-19. Looking at the study overall: The United States, Italy and Spain supplied acute and convalescent COVID-19 samples. T cells, B-cell-depleted T cells, or PBMCs supplied cDNA or gDNA.

Original data processing: Researchers report that nucleated cell counts were estimated from reference gene primer amplification. Repertoires were generated with immunoSEQ multiplex PCR, while TCRdb's copy carries only in-frame clones and drops some. V and J calls and clone size are as listed in that table; D and trimming were resolved from the DNA. The table lists some 200,000 clones, around 84% of them singletons. The CDR3 has 18 residues. Germline loops: CDR1 KGHSH, CDR2 LQKENI. Trimming took 5 bases from V and 0 from J; bases not matched to a gene: 13. Sequencing used peripheral blood. J is TRBJ2-4 and V is TRBV18; 7 nucleotides line up with TRBD1. This TCR was sampled from a woman aged 80 or over with active or convalescent COVID-19. CDR3 DNA: TGTGCCAGCTCATCTATTAGAGACAGGGACCTAGCCAAAAACATTCAGTACTTC. This gives the protein CASSSIRDRDLAKNIQYF.